The 3 T cell receptor beta chains below were found in one sample sequenced in a study of OX40 agonist ivuxolimab in advanced cancers. Only in-frame clones appear in the TCRdb table, and some are missing; sequencing was by immunoSEQ multiplex PCR. The sample includes about 48,000 clones, 70% to 90% of them seen just once. Material: CD4+ or CD8+ T cells sorted from blood, obtained in a trial of the OX40 agonist ivuxolimab. The receptor source for this set is an adult with an advanced solid tumor such as melanoma, head and neck, liver or kidney cancer.

The V gene is TRBV12-5, the J gene TRBJ2-7; 8 bases align to TRBD1. The CDR3 contains 17 residues. Germline assignment: CDR1 LGHNT and CDR2 FRNRAP. Germline trimming cut 5 bases from V and 6 bases from J; bases unmatched to any gene: 18. CDR3 residues: CASGPLPRTGSRGEQYF. CDR3 sequence (DNA): TGTGCTAGTGGTCCTCTCCCAAGGACAGGGTCCCGCGGCGAGCAGTACTTC.

V is TRBV28 and J is TRBJ2-2, with D maybe TRBD1 (6 bases). Trimming pared 2 bases from V and 11 bases from J, leaving 12 bases between. The CDR3 has 13 residues. Germline CDR1 reads MDHEN; CDR2 reads SYDVKM. For the CDR3, the DNA is TGTGCCAGCAGTTTAGGACAGCTCGGCGAGCTGTTTTTT. This encodes CASSLGQLGELFF. Using reference TRBV28 and TRBJ2-2 for the parts outside the CDR3, the full variable domain is DVKVTQSSRYLVKRTGEKVFLECVQDMDHENMFWYRQDPGLGLRLIYFSYDVKMKEKGDIPEGYSVSREKKERFSLILESASTNQTSMYLCASSLGQLGELFFGEGSRLTVL.

The chain combines TRBV14 with TRBJ2-7; D unresolved. CDR3 size: 16 residues. CDR1 SGHDN and CDR2 FVKESK come from the germline V gene. With 0 bases removed from V and 0 bases from J, the gap between germline ends came to 12 bases. CDR3 region: CASSQDPPLGSYEQYF. In nucleotides, the CDR3 is TGTGCCAGCAGCCAAGATCCCCCCTTGGGCTCCTACGAGCAGTACTTC. The variable domain in full, with the rest retrieved from reference TRBV14 and TRBJ2-7, is EAGVTQFPSHSVIEKGQTVTLRCDPISGHDNLYWYRRVMGKEIKFLLHFVKESKQDESGMPNNRFLAERTGGTYSTLKVQPAELEDSGVYFCASSQDPPLGSYEQYFGPGTRLTVT.